This T cell receptor (beta chain) was recorded in a study of control samples from healthy donors and cancer patients. The CDR3 is 12 amino acids. Germline lookup yields CDR1 GTSNPN and CDR2 SVGIG (reference sequence). Trimming took off 4 bases at V and 11 bases at J, with 12 bases between the two ends. Some clones are missing from TCRdb's copy, which holds only in-frame ones; the method was immunoSEQ multiplex PCR. The data hold about 58,000 clones, with about 93% observed a single time. Sample: blood. The TCR was taken from a man aged 30 to 39 in good health. The chain employs TRBV30 and TRBJ1-6, with a tentative D call TRBD1 (6 bases). The CDR3: CAWNTGRTPLHF. The CDR3 DNA is TGTGCCTGGAATACAGGGAGAACACCCCTCCACTTT.